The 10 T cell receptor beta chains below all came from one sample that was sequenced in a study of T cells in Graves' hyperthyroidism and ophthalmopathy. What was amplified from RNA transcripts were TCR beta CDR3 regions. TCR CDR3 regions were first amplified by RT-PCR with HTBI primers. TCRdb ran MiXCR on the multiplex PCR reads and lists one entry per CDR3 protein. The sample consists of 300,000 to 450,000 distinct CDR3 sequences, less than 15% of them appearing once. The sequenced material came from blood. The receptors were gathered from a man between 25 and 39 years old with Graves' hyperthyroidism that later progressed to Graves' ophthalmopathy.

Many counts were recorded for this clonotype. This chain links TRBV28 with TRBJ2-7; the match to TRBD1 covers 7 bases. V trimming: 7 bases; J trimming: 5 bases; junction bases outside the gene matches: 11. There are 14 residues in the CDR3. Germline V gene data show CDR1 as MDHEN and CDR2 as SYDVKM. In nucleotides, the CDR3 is TGTGCCAGCAAACTAACAGGGGAGACCCACGAGCAGTACTTC. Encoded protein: CASKLTGETHEQYF.

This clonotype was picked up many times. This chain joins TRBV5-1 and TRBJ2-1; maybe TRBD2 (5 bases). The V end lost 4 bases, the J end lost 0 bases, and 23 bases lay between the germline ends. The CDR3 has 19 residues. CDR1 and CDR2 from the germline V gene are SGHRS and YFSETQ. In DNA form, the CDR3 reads TGCGCCAGCAGCCGCAACCCCACTAGGTGGTTCGACTCCTACAATGAGCAGTTCTTC. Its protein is CASSRNPTRWFDSYNEQFF.

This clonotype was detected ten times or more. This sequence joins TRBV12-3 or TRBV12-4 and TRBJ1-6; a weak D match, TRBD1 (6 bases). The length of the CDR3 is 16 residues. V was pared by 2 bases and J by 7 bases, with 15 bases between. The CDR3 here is CASSLLSGAGNSPLHF. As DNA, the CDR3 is TGTGCCAGCAGTTTATTGTCAGGGGCCGGGAATTCACCCCTCCACTTT.

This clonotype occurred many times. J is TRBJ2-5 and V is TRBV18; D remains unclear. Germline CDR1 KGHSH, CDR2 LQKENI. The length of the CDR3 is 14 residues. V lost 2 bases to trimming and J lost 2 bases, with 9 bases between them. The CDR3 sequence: CASSPSTNQETQYF. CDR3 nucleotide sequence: TGTGCCAGCTCACCATCTACAAATCAAGAGACCCAGTACTTC.

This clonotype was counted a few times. CDR3: CASSFAGLADHTGELFF. The CDR3 DNA is TGTGCCAGCTCCTTCGCGGGACTAGCGGACCACACCGGGGAGCTGTTTTTT. The chain joins TRBV18 to TRBJ2-2; 11 bases are a match to TRBD2. The CDR3 covers 17 residues. Germline V gene data show CDR1 as KGHSH and CDR2 as LQKENI. Germline trimming cut 6 bases from V and 3 bases from J; bases unmatched to any gene: 9.

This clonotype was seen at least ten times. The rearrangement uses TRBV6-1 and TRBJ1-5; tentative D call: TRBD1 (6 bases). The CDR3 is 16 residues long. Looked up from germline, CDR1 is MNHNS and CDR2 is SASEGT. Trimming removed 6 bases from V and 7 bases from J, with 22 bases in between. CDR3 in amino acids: CASRRTRGGAGQPQHF. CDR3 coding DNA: TGTGCCAGCAGACGAACCCGGGGGGGGGCGGGACAGCCCCAGCATTTT.

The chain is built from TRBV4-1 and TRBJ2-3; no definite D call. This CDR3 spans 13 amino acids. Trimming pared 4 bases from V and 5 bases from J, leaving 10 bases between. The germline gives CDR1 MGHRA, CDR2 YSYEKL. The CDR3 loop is CASSLGKRDTQYF. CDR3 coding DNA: TGCGCCAGCAGCCTGGGGAAGCGAGATACGCAGTATTTT.

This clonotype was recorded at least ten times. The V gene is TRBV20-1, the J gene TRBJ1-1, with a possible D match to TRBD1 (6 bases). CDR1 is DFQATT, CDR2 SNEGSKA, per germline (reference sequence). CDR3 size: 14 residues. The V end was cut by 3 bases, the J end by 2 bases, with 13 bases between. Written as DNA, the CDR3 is TGCAGTGCTAGCCGAGGGGGGGTTAACACTGAAGCTTTCTTT. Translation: CSASRGGVNTEAFF.

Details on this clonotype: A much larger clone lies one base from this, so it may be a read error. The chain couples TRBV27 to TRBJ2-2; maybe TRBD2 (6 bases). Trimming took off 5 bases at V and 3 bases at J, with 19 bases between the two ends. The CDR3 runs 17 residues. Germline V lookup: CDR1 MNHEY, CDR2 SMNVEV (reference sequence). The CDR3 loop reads CASSDPRWGDDTGELFF. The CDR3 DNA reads TGTGCCAGCAGTGATCCCCGGTGGGGGGACGACACCGGGGAGCTGTTTTTT.

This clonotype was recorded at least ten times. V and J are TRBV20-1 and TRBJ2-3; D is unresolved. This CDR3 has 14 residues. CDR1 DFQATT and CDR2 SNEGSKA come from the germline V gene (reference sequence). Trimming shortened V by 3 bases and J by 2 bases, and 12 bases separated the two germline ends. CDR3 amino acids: CSASPAQTTDTQYF. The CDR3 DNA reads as TGCAGTGCTAGCCCCGCACAGACCACAGATACGCAGTATTTT.